These 18 T cell receptor beta chains were all obtained from the same sample, sequenced in a study of shared clonotypes between healthy human individuals. Data came from immunoSEQ multiplex PCR; TCRdb stores just in-frame clones and leaves some out. The sample records a few hundred thousand clones, roughly 72% being singletons. Sequencing was carried out using PBMCs. The receptor set was obtained from a middle-aged woman in good health. Some clones in this sample may be carry-over from other donors' samples.

This chain uses TRBV27 with TRBJ1-5, with D possibly being TRBD1 (6 bases). The CDR3 spans 15 residues. V lost 3 bases and J lost 2, with 11 bases in between. The germline V gene encodes CDR1 MNHEY and CDR2 SMNVEV (reference sequence). CDR3 sequence: CASSFGGAGNQPQHF. CDR3 nucleotide sequence: TGTGCCAGCAGTTTTGGGGGGGCCGGCAATCAGCCCCAGCATTTT.

V usage is TRBV28 and J usage is TRBJ1-2, with a tentative D call TRBD1 (6 bases). The CDR3 covers 15 residues. CDR1 is MDHEN, CDR2 SYDVKM, per germline. Between the trimmed V and J ends, which lost 2 bases and 4 bases, there was a span of 14 bases. CDR3 sequence: CASSLGGAEGYGYTF. The CDR3 DNA follows: TGTGCCAGCAGTTTAGGGGGGGCGGAGGGCTATGGCTACACCTTC.

The rearrangement links TRBV5-1 to TRBJ1-3; D ambiguous. There are 17 residues in the CDR3. V was clipped by 0 bases and J by 2 bases, with 15 bases between them. CDR1 is SGHRS, CDR2 YFSETQ, per germline. CDR3 in DNA: TGCGCCAGCAGCTTGGATGGGCCTCGAAATACTGGAAACACCATATATTTT. Amino acid sequence: CASSLDGPRNTGNTIYF.

This sequence joins TRBV28 and TRBJ1-1; weak D call: TRBD1 (6 bases). V gave up 5 bases and J gave up 4 bases, with 17 bases separating them. This CDR3 has 15 amino acids. Germline V gives CDR1 MDHEN, CDR2 SYDVKM. The CDR3 DNA reads as TGTGCCAGCAGTCGCCAACAGGGTTTAGGCACTGAAGCTTTCTTT. Translation gives CASSRQQGLGTEAFF.

Only a few counts were recorded for this clone. The chain recombines TRBV29-1 with TRBJ1-1; TRBD1 matches 8 bases. Germline CDR1 and CDR2: SQVTM and ANQGSEA. V was clipped by 5 bases and J by 5 bases; unmatched bases: 7. This CDR3 has 13 residues. The CDR3 here is CSVRRQGATEAFF. For the CDR3, the DNA is TGCAGCGTTAGAAGGCAGGGGGCAACTGAAGCTTTCTTT.

V usage is TRBV6-1 and J usage is TRBJ2-7; unclear D gene. Trimming cost V 1 base and J 2 bases, with 6 bases left between them. In germline, CDR1 is MNHNS, CDR2 SASEGT. This CDR3 has 13 amino acids. The CDR3 is CASSEGHPYEQYF. DNA for the CDR3: TGTGCCAGCAGTGAAGGGCACCCCTACGAGCAGTACTTC.

The gene calls are TRBV20-1 and TRBJ2-7; D is uncertain. V lost 2 bases, J lost 4 bases, and 6 bases lay in between. The length of the CDR3 is 11 residues. Germline assignment: CDR1 DFQATT and CDR2 SNEGSKA (reference sequence). The CDR3 sequence is CSARHNYEQYF. CDR3 in DNA: TGCAGTGCTAGACACAATTACGAGCAGTACTTC.

The V call is TRBV15, the J call TRBJ2-2; D is undetermined. The CDR3 has 15 amino acids. V lost 4 bases and J lost 0, with 9 bases in between. Germline lookup yields CDR1 LNHNV and CDR2 YYDKDF (reference sequence). The CDR3 DNA sequence: TGTGCCACCAGCACAGGCGCCACGAACACCGGGGAGCTGTTTTTT. Amino acids: CATSTGATNTGELFF.

The chain carries TRBV4-3 and TRBJ1-5; D uncertain. This CDR3 is built from 14 residues. V lost 4 bases and J 2 bases, leaving 9 bases between the germline ends. Looked up from germline, CDR1 is LGHNA and CDR2 is YSLEER. CDR3 amino acids: CASSPVHGNQPQHF. CDR3 nucleotides: TGCGCCAGCAGCCCCGTCCACGGCAATCAGCCCCAGCATTTT.

This sequence joins TRBV11-1 and TRBJ1-4; D remains ambiguous. Germline loops: CDR1 SGHAT, CDR2 FQDESV (reference sequence). The CDR3 has 14 residues. Trimming stripped 5 bases from V and 4 bases from J, with 11 bases between. The CDR3 DNA is TGTGCCAGCAGCGCCGCAGGAGTTAATGAAAAACTGTTTTTT. Translating gives CASSAAGVNEKLFF.

The CDR3 reads CASSSPTGGREQYF. The CDR3 DNA reads TGTGCCAGCAGCTCACCGACAGGGGGAAGAGAGCAGTACTTC. The V call is TRBV7-8, the J call TRBJ2-7; 9 nucleotides agree with TRBD1. Looked up from germline, CDR1 is SGHVS and CDR2 is FQNEAQ. The V segment lost 4 bases and the J segment 7 bases; nucleotides outside the gene matches: 8. The CDR3 extends over 14 amino acids.

J is TRBJ2-5 and V is TRBV5-6; perhaps TRBD1 as D (7 bases). There are 15 residues in the CDR3. V was trimmed by 0 bases and J by 5 bases, leaving 14 bases between them. Per germline, CDR1 SGHDT and CDR2 YYEEEE. CDR3 in amino acids: CASSLGQGGWETQYF. CDR3 sequence (DNA): TGTGCCAGCAGCTTGGGGCAGGGGGGTTGGGAGACCCAGTACTTC.

Many counts were recorded for this clone. The CDR3 DNA reads as TGTGCCAGCAGTGACCCTCCACATGGCTACACCTTC. Translation gives CASSDPPHGYTF. V and J are TRBV6-1 and TRBJ1-2; D uncertain. CDR1 and CDR2 from the germline V gene are MNHNS and SASEGT. Trimming removed 3 bases from V and 6 bases from J, with 8 bases in between. The CDR3 length is 12 residues.

A few counts support this clone. This rearrangement joins TRBV15 to TRBJ2-2; D is unresolved. Per the germline V gene, CDR1 is LNHNV and CDR2 is YYDKDF (reference sequence). The ends were cut back, 0 bases at V and 6 bases at J, with 8 bases in the middle. This CDR3 region has 14 residues. CDR3 nucleotides: TGTGCCACCAGCAGAGATCCAAACTCCGGGGAGCTGTTTTTT. Translating gives CATSRDPNSGELFF.

This clone was counted once. This chain joins TRBV5-3 and TRBJ2-2, with TRBD2 identical over 7 bases. TRBV5-3 is flagged as an ORF with uncertain function. The CDR3 is 15 residues long. J gave up 2 bases and V 10 bases, and 11 bases lay outside the gene matches. The CDR3 DNA is TGTGCCGGAGATCTAGCGGAGAACAACACCGGGGAGCTGTTTTTT. This translates into CAGDLAENNTGELFF.

The chain recombines TRBV5-1 with TRBJ2-7, with D unresolved. The CDR3 is 14 amino acids. CDR1 SGHRS and CDR2 YFSETQ come from the germline V gene. Trimming cost V 5 bases and J 6 bases, with 18 bases left between them. The CDR3 sequence is CASRVQDFYGEQYF. In nucleotides, the CDR3 is TGCGCCAGCAGGGTGCAGGATTTCTACGGCGAGCAGTACTTC.

This clone was observed once. The V call is TRBV7-9, the J call TRBJ2-5; unclear D gene. The CDR3 totals 13 residues. V gave up 4 bases and J gave up 2 bases, with 8 bases separating them. Per the germline V gene, CDR1 is SEHNR and CDR2 is FQNEAQ (reference sequence). CDR3 DNA: TGTGCCAGCAGCTCACTCTATCAAGAGACCCAGTACTTC. It yields the protein CASSSLYQETQYF. Full variable domain (outside the CDR3, taken from reference TRBV7-9 and TRBJ2-5): DTGVSQNPRHKITKRGQNVTFRCDPISEHNRLYWYRQTLGQGPEFLTYFQNEAQLEKSRLLSDRFSAERPKGSFSTLEIQRTEQGDSAMYLCASSSLYQETQYFGPGTRLLVL.

The chain links TRBV5-4 to TRBJ2-7; D is undetermined. CDR3 size: 14 residues. V was cut by 0 bases and J by 0 bases, with 7 bases left in between. Germline V CDR1 and CDR2: SGHNT, YYREEE (reference sequence). The CDR3 DNA reads TGTGCCAGCAGCTTGGACAGCTACTCCTACGAGCAGTACTTC. As protein: CASSLDSYSYEQYF.